The 24 T cell receptor beta chains below were found in one sample sequenced in a study of patients and donors after allogeneic stem cell transplantation. MiXCR was run by TCRdb on the RT-PCR reads, yielding one entry per CDR3 protein. The table lists about 160,000 distinct CDR3 sequences, 24% of them singletons. The sample was blood, either unsorted or a sorted T cell fraction (not recorded which). The receptors originated from a human donor who was either an allogeneic HSCT recipient or a stem cell or donor lymphocyte infusion donor (not recorded which). It is not recorded whose cells these are; they may come from a transplant donor.

The V gene is TRBV12-3 or TRBV12-4, the J gene TRBJ1-5; D call uncertain. Deletions cut 6 bases from V and 16 bases from J, with 19 bases between. The CDR3 is 12 amino acids. Written as DNA, the CDR3 is TGTGCCAGCAGCCGAACGAGGGCGATCATACATTTT. It codes for CASSRTRAIIHF.

V is TRBV20-1 and J is TRBJ2-1; possible D gene TRBD1, 6 bases. Germline CDR1 is DFQATT and CDR2 is SNEGSKA (reference sequence). With 0 bases removed from V and 0 bases from J, the gap between germline ends came to 12 bases. This CDR3 is 16 amino acids long. The DNA for the CDR3 is TGCAGTGCTAGAGATCGGCAGGGGTACTCCTACAATGAGCAGTTCTTC. Translating it yields CSARDRQGYSYNEQFF.

This clonotype was found a few times. V and J are TRBV4-1 and TRBJ2-1, with D possibly TRBD2 on 6 matching bases. The CDR3 sequence is 16 residues long. Looked up from germline, CDR1 is MGHRA and CDR2 is YSYEKL. Trimming took 0 bases from V and 4 from J, leaving 13 bases between them. This CDR3 reads CASSQEPGVGYNEQFF. The CDR3 DNA reads TGCGCCAGCAGCCAAGAGCCGGGAGTCGGTTACAATGAGCAGTTCTTC.

There are a few counts of this clonotype. The gene calls are TRBV12-3 or TRBV12-4 and TRBJ2-2; D may be TRBD1 or TRBD2 (5 bases each). Trimming pared 4 bases from V and 2 bases from J, leaving 20 bases between. This CDR3 is built from 18 residues. In DNA form, the CDR3 reads TGTGCCAGCAGTTCACCCCTGTGGGGGTTGGGAAACACCGGGGAGCTGTTTTTT. Translation gives CASSSPLWGLGNTGELFF.

The gene calls are TRBV20-1 and TRBJ2-2; no definite D call. This CDR3 comprises 13 residues. The V end lost 1 base, the J end lost 7 bases, and 10 bases lay between the germline ends. Germline lookup yields CDR1 DFQATT and CDR2 SNEGSKA (reference sequence). DNA for the CDR3: TGCAGTGCTAGAGCCATGGATGGCGGGGAGCTGTTTTTT. Amino acids: CSARAMDGGELFF.

This chain connects TRBV5-1 to TRBJ2-5; 7 bases line up with TRBD1. This CDR3 is 17 amino acids long. The germline gives CDR1 SGHRS, CDR2 YFSETQ. Losses at the gene ends were 0 bases for V and 5 bases for J; bases not matched to a gene: 13. The CDR3 here is CASSLGSATGSFETQYF. The CDR3 DNA reads as TGCGCCAGCAGCTTGGGGTCCGCGACAGGGTCCTTCGAGACCCAGTACTTC.

V usage is TRBV5-1 and J usage is TRBJ2-7; D remains unclear. The germline V and J ends were trimmed by 1 base and 0 bases, with 8 bases remaining between them. Germline V lookup: CDR1 SGHRS, CDR2 YFSETQ. This CDR3 is 14 amino acids long. The CDR3 reads CASSLKVTSYEQYF. The DNA of the CDR3 is TGCGCCAGCAGCTTGAAGGTCACCTCCTACGAGCAGTACTTC.

This clonotype appeared a few times. V is TRBV20-1 and J is TRBJ2-7; 7 nucleotides agree with TRBD2. Looked up from germline, CDR1 is DFQATT and CDR2 is SNEGSKA (reference sequence). This CDR3 region has 15 residues. V was clipped by 0 bases and J by 3 bases; unmatched bases: 8. In nucleotides, the CDR3 is TGCAGTGCTAGAGATTCCGGCGGGAGTGGCTACGAGCAGTACTTC. This codes for CSARDSGGSGYEQYF.

This clonotype came up a few times. The J gene is TRBJ2-7, the V gene TRBV20-1; D is undetermined. The CDR3 has 13 residues. Germline V gives CDR1 DFQATT, CDR2 SNEGSKA (reference sequence). Trimming removed 3 bases from V and 2 bases from J, with 11 bases in between. The CDR3 loop reads CSASRVSPYEQYF. The CDR3 DNA reads as TGCAGTGCTAGTCGGGTTAGCCCCTACGAGCAGTACTTC.

The sample holds a few counts of this clonotype. The chain employs TRBV27 and TRBJ2-1; D is unresolved. V was cut by 3 bases and J by 0 bases, with 9 bases left in between. Per the germline V gene, CDR1 is MNHEY and CDR2 is SMNVEV (reference sequence). CDR3 length equals 15 residues. The CDR3 loop is CASSFRAYSYNEQFF. Written as DNA, the CDR3 is TGTGCCAGCAGTTTTAGAGCCTACTCCTACAATGAGCAGTTCTTC.

Only a few counts were recorded for this clonotype. V usage is TRBV30 and J usage is TRBJ1-5; 9 bases match TRBD1. Losses at the gene ends were 4 bases for V and 6 bases for J; bases not matched to a gene: 7. CDR3 size: 14 residues. Per germline, CDR1 GTSNPN and CDR2 SVGIG (reference sequence). CDR3 loop: CAWNRDRGVQPQHF. The CDR3 coding sequence is TGTGCCTGGAATCGCGACAGGGGGGTTCAGCCCCAGCATTTT.

This sequence joins TRBV7-6 and TRBJ1-6; no definite D call. The CDR3 spans 16 residues. Trimming took 3 bases from V and 5 from J, leaving 14 bases between them. Germline CDR1 reads SGHVS; CDR2 reads FNYEAQ. CDR3 region: CASSFGGSPNNSPLHF. CDR3 DNA: TGTGCCAGCAGCTTTGGAGGGTCTCCTAATAATTCACCCCTCCACTTT.

The rearrangement links TRBV20-1 to TRBJ1-1; D is perhaps TRBD1 (6 bases). The CDR3 is 14 amino acids. Trimming shortened V by 6 bases and J by 0 bases, and 14 bases separated the two germline ends. In germline, CDR1 is DFQATT, CDR2 SNEGSKA (reference sequence). CDR3 nucleotides: TGCAGTGCCAGTTCTGGGGGGCTGAACACTGAAGCTTTCTTT. It encodes CSASSGGLNTEAFF.

This clonotype has just a few counts. The genes are TRBV4-3 and TRBJ1-2, with 8 bases matching TRBD1. The CDR3 length is 14 residues. V lost 2 bases, J lost 3 bases, and 2 bases stayed unmatched. CDR1 and CDR2 (germline): LGHNA, YSLEER. The CDR3 DNA sequence: TGCGCCAGCAGCCAACTCAGGGGGCACTATGGCTACACCTTC. It yields the protein CASSQLRGHYGYTF.

This clonotype was seen more than once but under ten times. This chain connects TRBV10-3 to TRBJ1-1; D not certain. V lost 0 bases and J 4 bases, leaving 0 bases between the germline ends. CDR3 length equals 11 residues. The germline V gene has CDR1 ENHRY and CDR2 SYGVKD. DNA of the CDR3: TGTGCCATCAGTGAGTCCACTGAAGCTTTCTTT. It yields the protein CAISESTEAFF.

The chain links TRBV29-1 to TRBJ2-3; the D is unclear. Germline V gives CDR1 SQVTM, CDR2 ANQGSEA. CDR3 length: 13 residues. Trimming removed 1 base at V and 2 bases at J, with 7 bases between. In nucleotides, the CDR3 is TGCAGCGTTGAAGCCTACCACACAGATACGCAGTATTTT. As protein: CSVEAYHTDTQYF.

The V and J genes are TRBV11-3 and TRBJ2-1; 9 bases are a match to TRBD2. This CDR3 comprises 14 residues. Germline CDR1 SGHNT, CDR2 YENEEA. Unmatched junction bases numbered 6, after V lost 3 bases and J lost 9 bases. Here the CDR3 reads CASSFSGGGGEQFF. In DNA, the CDR3 is TGTGCCAGCAGCTTTAGCGGGGGAGGGGGTGAGCAGTTCTTC. The variable domain in full, with the rest retrieved from reference TRBV11-3 and TRBJ2-1, is EAGVVQSPRYKIIEKKQPVAFWCNPISGHNTLYWYLQNLGQGPELLIRYENEEAVDDSQLPKDRFSAERLKGVDSTLKIQPAELGDSAVYLCASSFSGGGGEQFFGPGTRLTVL.

This clonotype showed up just a few times. The genes are TRBV12-3 or TRBV12-4 and TRBJ2-7, with a weak D call TRBD2 (7 bases). The V end lost 7 bases, the J end lost 4 bases, and 14 bases lay between the germline ends. The CDR3 is 13 amino acids. The CDR3 sequence is CASTKQGGYEQYF. The CDR3 region has the DNA TGTGCCAGCACTAAACAGGGAGGGTACGAGCAGTACTTC.

The chain is built from TRBV20-1 and TRBJ2-3; D gene uncertain. The V end was cut by 5 bases, the J end by 2 bases, with 14 bases between. This CDR3 spans 14 amino acids. Germline CDR1 reads DFQATT; CDR2 reads SNEGSKA (reference sequence). The CDR3 is CSAPRLTYTDTQYF. The CDR3 nucleotides are TGCAGTGCTCCACGCCTAACCTACACAGATACGCAGTATTTT.

This clonotype was seen a single time. The chain uses TRBV29-1 and TRBJ2-3; the match to TRBD2 covers 7 bases. Germline-derived CDR1 and CDR2 are SQVTM and ANQGSEA. This CDR3 is 17 amino acids long. Trimming removed 5 bases from V and 4 bases from J; junction bases left unmatched: 18. The DNA of the CDR3 is TGCAGCGTTCCGGGACCAGGGCGGGGGTCTAGGCCAGATACGCAGTATTTT. Its translation: CSVPGPGRGSRPDTQYF.

Many counts were recorded for this clonotype. The chain links TRBV3-1 to TRBJ1-1, with 9 nucleotides matching TRBD1. Germline V gene lookup returns CDR1 LGHDT and CDR2 YNNKEL (reference sequence). The CDR3 totals 15 residues. J lost 6 bases, V lost 4 bases, and 9 bases had no gene match. CDR3 nucleotide sequence: TGTGCCAGCAGCCCAAGGGACAGGGTGCAAGCTGAAGCTTTCTTT. It is translated as CASSPRDRVQAEAFF.

The chain recombines TRBV20-1 with TRBJ2-7; perhaps TRBD2 as D (7 bases). The CDR3 has 13 residues. The germline gives CDR1 DFQATT, CDR2 SNEGSKA (reference sequence). The ends were cut back, 5 bases at V and 3 bases at J, with 14 bases in the middle. The CDR3 nucleotides are TGCAGTGCTGAGGGGGGGGAGGTCTACGAGCAGTACTTC. Its translation: CSAEGGEVYEQYF.

J is TRBJ1-1 and V is TRBV3-1; D uncertain. CDR3 length: 18 amino acids. The V gene's germline CDR1 is LGHDT and CDR2 YNNKEL (reference sequence). Trimming stripped 0 bases from V and 1 base from J, with 18 bases between. The CDR3 here is CASSQDSHLINTNTEAFF. The CDR3, as DNA: TGTGCCAGCAGCCAAGATTCCCACCTGATAAATACGAACACTGAAGCTTTCTTT.

This clonotype has more than one count but fewer than ten. This sequence joins TRBV7-9 and TRBJ2-3; TRBD2 matches 13 bases. Trimming took 11 bases from V and 2 from J; bases not matched to a gene: 10. The germline CDR1 and CDR2 sequences are SEHNR and FQNEAQ (reference sequence). CDR3 length: 16 amino acids. The CDR3 nucleotides read TGTGCCCTTCGAGGGGGACTAGCGGGGAACACAGATACGCAGTATTTT. This encodes CALRGGLAGNTDTQYF.